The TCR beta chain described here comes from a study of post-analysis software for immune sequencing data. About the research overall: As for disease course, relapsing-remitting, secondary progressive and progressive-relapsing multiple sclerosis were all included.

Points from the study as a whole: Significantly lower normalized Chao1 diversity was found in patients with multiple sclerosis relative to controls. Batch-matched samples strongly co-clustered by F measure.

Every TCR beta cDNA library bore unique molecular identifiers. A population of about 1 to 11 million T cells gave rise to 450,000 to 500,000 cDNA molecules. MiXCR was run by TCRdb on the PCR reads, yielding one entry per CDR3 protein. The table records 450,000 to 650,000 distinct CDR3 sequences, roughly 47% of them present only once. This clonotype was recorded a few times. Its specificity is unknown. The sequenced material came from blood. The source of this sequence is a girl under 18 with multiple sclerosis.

CDR3 amino acids: CASSNFTGGRDIQYF. For the CDR3, the DNA is TGCGCCAGCAGCAACTTCACAGGGGGCAGAGACATTCAGTACTTC. V is TRBV5-1 and J is TRBJ2-4; 9 bases match TRBD1. Per the germline V gene, CDR1 is SGHRS and CDR2 is YFSETQ. Germline trimming cut 4 bases from V and 8 bases from J; bases unmatched to any gene: 10. CDR3 length equals 15 residues.